One sample yielded the 15 T cell receptor beta chains listed below, sequenced in a study of T-cell memory formation after mild COVID-19. Via MiXCR, TCRdb re-called the 5' RACE reads, giving one row per CDR3 protein. Among roughly 160,000 distinct CDR3 sequences listed, 9.5% to 13% were seen once. The sequenced sample consisted of PBMCs or a T cell subset sorted from them (not recorded which). These receptors were obtained from a man aged 18 to 30 who had mild COVID-19 (a few samples of this study predate the infection). Cell type and time point are not known.

This clonotype was counted a few times. The chain uses TRBV6-2 or TRBV6-3 and TRBJ1-5; the match to TRBD1 covers 8 bases. Trimming took 7 bases from V and 3 from J; bases not matched to a gene: 11. Germline CDR1 reads MNHEY; CDR2 reads SVGEGT. The CDR3 consists of 16 residues. As DNA, the CDR3 is TGTGCCAGCAACCCCAGGGACAGGAGACCCAATCAGCCCCAGCATTTT. This sequence encodes CASNPRDRRPNQPQHF.

The chain employs TRBV7-6 and TRBJ1-3, with 8 bases fitting TRBD1. V lost 5 bases to trimming and J lost 4 bases; unmatched junction nucleotides: 7. The CDR3 spans 15 residues. Per germline, CDR1 SGHVS and CDR2 FNYEAQ. The CDR3 loop is CASSRSGGPGNTIYF. Here the CDR3 DNA reads TGTGCCAGCAGCCGATCAGGGGGCCCCGGAAACACCATATATTTT.

This chain joins TRBV6-6 and TRBJ1-2; TRBD1 might be the D (6 bases). Germline CDR1 MNHNY, CDR2 SVGAGI (reference sequence). This CDR3 has 12 residues. V dropped 6 bases and J dropped 7 bases, with 12 bases sitting between them. CDR3 residues: CASSPGQFGYTF. Written as DNA, the CDR3 is TGTGCCAGCAGCCCAGGACAGTTTGGCTACACCTTC.

CDR3 region: CASSKVGRYSNQPQHF. In nucleotides, the CDR3 is TGTGCCAGCAGCAAAGTAGGGCGGTATAGCAATCAGCCCCAGCATTTT. The chain carries TRBV21-1 and TRBJ1-5; the table's TRBD1 call for D was not verified on the DNA. TRBV21-1 is a pseudogene. CDR3 length: 16 amino acids.

This clonotype showed up just a few times. The chain carries TRBV6-5 and TRBJ1-2, with D possibly matching TRBD1 (6 bases). CDR3 length equals 14 residues. Per germline, CDR1 MNHEY and CDR2 SVGAGI. The germline V and J ends were trimmed by 8 bases and 4 bases, with 17 bases remaining between them. The CDR3 region has the DNA TGTGCCAGCCTTACGCGATCGGGGGCCTATGGCTACACCTTC. This gives the protein CASLTRSGAYGYTF.

This clonotype was seen more than once but under ten times. The gene calls are TRBV20-1 and TRBJ2-2; D is unclear. Germline CDR1 is DFQATT and CDR2 is SNEGSKA (reference sequence). The ends were cut back, 4 bases at V and 0 bases at J, with 6 bases in the middle. This CDR3 is 13 amino acids long. CDR3 nucleotides: TGCAGTGCTACTTCGACGAACACCGGGGAGCTGTTTTTT. Its protein product is CSATSTNTGELFF.

The J gene is TRBJ2-1, the V gene TRBV6-1, with 8 bases matching TRBD2. V shed 2 bases and J 6 bases; nucleotides not matched to a gene: 9. Germline V gene data show CDR1 as MNHNS and CDR2 as SASEGT. The CDR3 spans 16 residues. CDR3 nucleotides: TGTGCCAGCAGTGAACAGGTCTTAGCGGGGCTCAATGAGCAGTTCTTC. Amino acids: CASSEQVLAGLNEQFF.

J is TRBJ2-5 and V is TRBV5-4, with 12 nucleotides matching TRBD2. The length of the CDR3 is 14 residues. The junction had 4 bases not matched to a gene; V was cut back by 5 bases and J by 5 bases. Germline lookup yields CDR1 SGHNT and CDR2 YYREEE (reference sequence). The CDR3 bases are TGTGCCAGCAGTCGGACTAGCGGGGACGAGACCCAGTACTTC. This sequence encodes CASSRTSGDETQYF.

The rearrangement joins TRBV9 to TRBJ2-1; no clear D gene. This CDR3 contains 9 residues. CDR1 and CDR2 from the germline V gene are SGDLS and YYNGEE. V was pared by 10 bases and J by 11 bases, with 10 bases between. The CDR3: CARPRKQFF. The CDR3 DNA reads as TGTGCCCGCCCGAGGAAGCAGTTCTTC.

This clonotype occurred a few times. This sequence joins TRBV7-9 and TRBJ1-2; no definite D call. Per germline, CDR1 SEHNR and CDR2 FQNEAQ (reference sequence). Trimming removed 5 bases at V and 2 bases at J, with 12 bases between. The length of the CDR3 is 14 residues. Written as DNA, the CDR3 is TGTGCCAGCAGCCCGGATGGGCGGAACTATGGCTACACCTTC. Translated, it gives CASSPDGRNYGYTF.

This clonotype occurred many times. The chain couples TRBV10-3 to TRBJ2-3, with D uncertain. The CDR3 length is 12 residues. Per germline, CDR1 ENHRY and CDR2 SYGVKD. With 0 bases removed from V and 6 bases from J, the gap between germline ends came to 4 bases. The CDR3 region has the DNA TGTGCCATCAGTGAGTCGTCTGATACGCAGTATTTT. Its protein is CAISESSDTQYF.

This clonotype was seen repeatedly, ten times or more. The V and J genes are TRBV6-2 or TRBV6-3 and TRBJ2-5, with 10 bases that match TRBD2. V gave up 6 bases and J gave up 4 bases; unmatched junction bases: 8. CDR1 and CDR2 (germline): MNHEY, SVGEGT. The CDR3 extends over 15 amino acids. DNA of the CDR3: TGTGCCAGCAGCCCTTGGACTAGCGGACCAGAGACCCAGTACTTC. Translating it yields CASSPWTSGPETQYF.

Only a few counts were recorded for this clonotype. The rearrangement uses TRBV15 and TRBJ2-5; 9 nucleotides match TRBD2. The CDR3 consists of 14 residues. The germline V gene encodes CDR1 LNHNV and CDR2 YYDKDF (reference sequence). J gave up 5 bases and V 7 bases, and 8 bases lay outside the gene matches. This CDR3 is CATTGAGGMETQYF. CDR3 nucleotide sequence: TGTGCCACCACCGGAGCGGGGGGCATGGAGACCCAGTACTTC. Filled out from reference TRBV15 and TRBJ2-5, the complete variable domain reads DAMVIQNPRYQVTQFGKPVTLSCSQTLNHNVMYWYQQKSSQAPKLLFHYYDKDFNNEADTPDNFQSRRPNTSFCFLDIRSPGLGDTAMYLCATTGAGGMETQYFGPGTRLLVL.

CDR3 nucleotides: TGTGCCGCCTGGGACCGGGACGGAAATTCACCCCTCCACTTT. It translates to CAAWDRDGNSPLHF. The chain uses TRBV10-3 and TRBJ1-6; weak D call: TRBD1 (5 bases). V gave up 11 bases and J gave up 7 bases, with 18 bases separating them. In germline, CDR1 is ENHRY, CDR2 SYGVKD. The CDR3 runs to 14 residues.

The rearrangement links TRBV6-7 to TRBJ2-1, with D perhaps being TRBD1 or TRBD2 (6 bases each). TRBV6-7 is reported as an ORF; its role is uncertain. This CDR3 has 16 residues. V gave up 6 bases and J gave up 4 bases, with 19 bases separating them. CDR3 in DNA: TGTGCCAGCAGCTCCCTGTGGGGGGCCCCGTACAATGAGCAGTTCTTC. Encoded protein: CASSSLWGAPYNEQFF.